This is a list of T cell receptor beta chains from one sample in a study of molecular identifiers for immune sequencing clone quantification. TCRdb re-derived calls from the PCR reads in MiXCR, one entry per CDR3 protein. Among under 600,000 distinct CDR3 sequences listed, over 20% were seen once. The sample was naive CD8+ T cells from blood, with Jurkat cell RNA spiked in. The receptor source for this set is a human donor in good health. Some libraries in this study had Jurkat cell RNA spiked in. Each CDR3 is given with its conserved first and last residue. D genes are given only for firm matches. Size is stated for part of the rows, as once, few or many counts, or as a class when the clone is expanded.

CDR3nt: TGTGCCAGCAGCCAGACTAGCGGGAGCTACGAGCAGTACTTC; CDR3aa: CASSQTSGSYEQYF; j_gene: TRBJ2-7; abundance: many; d_gene: TRBD2; v_gene: TRBV6-1
CDR3nt: TGTGCCAGCAGCCCGGTACTGTGGGGGGGGGACAGGGATAATTCACCCCTCCACTTT; CDR3aa: CASSPVLWGGDRDNSPLHF; j_gene: TRBJ1-6; abundance: few; d_gene: TRBD1; v_gene: TRBV7-2
CDR3nt: TGTGCCAGTAGTATACCGGGACTAGACTACGAGCAGTACTTC; CDR3aa: CASSIPGLDYEQYF; j_gene: TRBJ2-7; abundance: NA; d_gene: TRBD2; v_gene: TRBV19
CDR3nt: TGTGCCAGCAGCTTTCCCCGAGGACAGGGGGTTTCCTACGAGCAGTACTTC; CDR3aa: CASSFPRGQGVSYEQYF; j_gene: TRBJ2-7; abundance: NA; d_gene: TRBD1; v_gene: TRBV7-9
CDR3nt: TGTGCCAGCAGCCCAGGGTTGGGCAATCAGCCCCAGCATTTT; CDR3aa: CASSPGLGNQPQHF; j_gene: TRBJ1-5; abundance: many; d_gene: NA; v_gene: TRBV6-5
CDR3nt: TGTGCCAGCAGTCCCGGCGTTGGCAATCAGCCCCAGCATTTT; CDR3aa: CASSPGVGNQPQHF; j_gene: TRBJ1-5; abundance: many; d_gene: NA; v_gene: TRBV19
CDR3nt: TGTGCCTGGAGTGTAAGCCTAGCCGGAACAGATACGCAGTATTTT; CDR3aa: CAWSVSLAGTDTQYF; j_gene: TRBJ2-3; abundance: NA; d_gene: NA; v_gene: TRBV30
CDR3nt: TGCAGCGTCGACCCAGAGACAGGGGAACAAGAGACCCAGTACTTC; CDR3aa: CSVDPETGEQETQYF; j_gene: TRBJ2-5; abundance: many; d_gene: TRBD1; v_gene: TRBV29-1
CDR3nt: TGTGCCAGCAGTTTAGGGGCAGGGGGCCTTGGCTACACCTTC; CDR3aa: CASSLGAGGLGYTF; j_gene: TRBJ1-2; abundance: many; d_gene: TRBD1; v_gene: TRBV27
CDR3nt: TGTGCCAGCAGTGAAGATTCCGGGTTCAATCAGCCCCAGCATTTT; CDR3aa: CASSEDSGFNQPQHF; j_gene: TRBJ1-5; abundance: few; d_gene: NA; v_gene: TRBV6-1
CDR3nt: TGCGCCAGCAGCCACGGCCAACAATACTCCCGGGAGACCCAGTACTTC; CDR3aa: CASSHGQQYSRETQYF; j_gene: TRBJ2-5; abundance: few; d_gene: NA; v_gene: TRBV4-3
CDR3nt: TGTGCCAGCAGTTCTATTCCTCAAGATTATCGGGACAGCCAAGAGACCCAGTACTTC; CDR3aa: CASSSIPQDYRDSQETQYF; j_gene: TRBJ2-5; abundance: few; d_gene: TRBD1; v_gene: TRBV28
CDR3nt: TGTGCCAGCAGCCAAGTGAGCAACCATGAGCAGTTCTTC; CDR3aa: CASSQVSNHEQFF; j_gene: TRBJ2-1; abundance: NA; d_gene: NA; v_gene: TRBV3-1
CDR3nt: TGTGCCAGCAGCTCCCCGGGGGCTCCCGGGGTGCAGTTCTTC; CDR3aa: CASSSPGAPGVQFF; j_gene: TRBJ2-1; abundance: many; d_gene: NA; v_gene: TRBV7-9
CDR3nt: TGTGCCAGCACCGAAGCGACAGTGGGCGGGAGTCGCCAAGAGACCCAGTACTTC; CDR3aa: CASTEATVGGSRQETQYF; j_gene: TRBJ2-5; abundance: few; d_gene: TRBD2; v_gene: TRBV5-5
CDR3nt: TGTGCCAGCAGTACCGGGGGAATCCAGTGGCTGAACACTGAAGCTTTCTTT; CDR3aa: CASSTGGIQWLNTEAFF; j_gene: TRBJ1-1; abundance: many; d_gene: NA; v_gene: TRBV6-5
CDR3nt: TGTGCCAGCAGCCCGCGGGACAGGGAAAACGAGCAGTACTTC; CDR3aa: CASSPRDRENEQYF; j_gene: TRBJ2-7; abundance: many; d_gene: TRBD1; v_gene: TRBV11-1
CDR3nt: TGCAGCGTTGAACTAATCAACACCGGGGAGCTGTTTTTT; CDR3aa: CSVELINTGELFF; j_gene: TRBJ2-2; abundance: many; d_gene: NA; v_gene: TRBV29-1
CDR3nt: TGTGCCAGTTCGATCACGGCGGGAGTCTATGGCTACGCCTTC; CDR3aa: CASSITAGVYGYAF; j_gene: TRBJ1-2; abundance: NA; d_gene: NA; v_gene: TRBV19
CDR3nt: TGTGCCAGCAGCCCCCCCGAACAGAGAAGCTATGGCTACACCTTC; CDR3aa: CASSPPEQRSYGYTF; j_gene: TRBJ1-2; abundance: NA; d_gene: NA; v_gene: TRBV7-9
CDR3nt: TGCGCCAGCAGCTTGGCAGACCCAAATGAGCAGTTCTTC; CDR3aa: CASSLADPNEQFF; j_gene: TRBJ2-1; abundance: NA; d_gene: NA; v_gene: TRBV5-1
CDR3nt: TGTGCCAGCAGTTACAGACAGGGGAGCTTGAACACTGAAGCTTTCTTT; CDR3aa: CASSYRQGSLNTEAFF; j_gene: TRBJ1-1; abundance: many; d_gene: TRBD1; v_gene: TRBV6-5
CDR3nt: TGTGCCAGCAGCCAATCCCTTAGGGGGGGAAACCTCACAGATATGCAGTATTTT; CDR3aa: CASSQSLRGGNLTDMQYF; j_gene: TRBJ2-3; abundance: NA; d_gene: NA; v_gene: TRBV7-6
CDR3nt: TGTGCCAGCAGATCCGACGCCTATAGTACTGAAGCTTTCTTT; CDR3aa: CASRSDAYSTEAFF; j_gene: TRBJ1-1; abundance: many; d_gene: NA; v_gene: TRBV28